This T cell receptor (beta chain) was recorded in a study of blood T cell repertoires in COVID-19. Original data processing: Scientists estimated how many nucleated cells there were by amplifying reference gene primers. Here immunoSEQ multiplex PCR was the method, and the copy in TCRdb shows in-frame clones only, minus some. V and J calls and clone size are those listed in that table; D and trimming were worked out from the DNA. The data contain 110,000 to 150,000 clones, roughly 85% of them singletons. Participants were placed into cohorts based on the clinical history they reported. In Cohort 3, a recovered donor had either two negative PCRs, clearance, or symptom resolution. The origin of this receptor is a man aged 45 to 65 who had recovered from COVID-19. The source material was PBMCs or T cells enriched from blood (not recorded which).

CDR3 in DNA: TGTGCCAGTAGACACCGGGACAGCTCTGGAAACACCATATATTTT. Translating gives CASRHRDSSGNTIYF. J is TRBJ1-3 and V is TRBV19; 7 bases fit TRBD1. CDR1 and CDR2 (germline): LNHDA, SQIVND (reference sequence). After removal of 6 bases from V and 0 bases from J, the junction contained 5 bases not matched to a gene. This CDR3 comprises 15 residues.